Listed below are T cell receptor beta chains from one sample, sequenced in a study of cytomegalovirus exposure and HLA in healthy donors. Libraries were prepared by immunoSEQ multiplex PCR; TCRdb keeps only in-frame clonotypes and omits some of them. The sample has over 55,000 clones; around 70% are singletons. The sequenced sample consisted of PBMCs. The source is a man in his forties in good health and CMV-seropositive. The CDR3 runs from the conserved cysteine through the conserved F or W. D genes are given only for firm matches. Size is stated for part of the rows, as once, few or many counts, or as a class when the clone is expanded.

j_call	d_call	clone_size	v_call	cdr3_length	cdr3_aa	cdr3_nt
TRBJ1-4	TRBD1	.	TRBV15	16	CATSRPGGSPNEKLFF	TGTGCCACCAGCAGACCAGGGGGGTCTCCTAATGAAAAACTGTTTTTT
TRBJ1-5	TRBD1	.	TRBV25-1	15	CASSGRTGGNQPQHF	TGTGCCAGCAGTGGAAGGACAGGGGGCAATCAGCCCCAGCATTTT
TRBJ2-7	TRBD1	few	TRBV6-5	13	CASRKGQRYEQYF	TGTGCCAGCAGGAAGGGACAGCGCTACGAGCAGTACTTC
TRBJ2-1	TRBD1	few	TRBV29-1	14	CSVAWGQGYNEQFF	TGCAGCGTTGCTTGGGGACAGGGCTACAATGAGCAGTTCTTC
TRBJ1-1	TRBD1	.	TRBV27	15	CASSLTGRLNTEAFF	TGTGCCAGCAGTTTGACAGGGCGCCTGAACACTGAAGCTTTCTTT
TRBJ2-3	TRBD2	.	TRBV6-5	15	CASSSTLAGTDTQYF	TGTGCCAGCAGTTCAACACTAGCGGGAACAGATACGCAGTATTTT
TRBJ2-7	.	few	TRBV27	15	CASSLEFGSRGEQYF	TGTGCCAGCAGTTTAGAATTTGGGTCCAGGGGCGAGCAGTACTTC
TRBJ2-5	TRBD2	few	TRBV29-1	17	CSVEGGGLAGSQETQYF	TGCAGCGTTGAAGGGGGGGGGTTAGCGGGCTCGCAAGAGACCCAGTACTTC
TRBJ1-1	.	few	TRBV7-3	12	CASSATQGEAFF	TGTGCCAGCAGCGCCACCCAGGGGGAAGCTTTCTTT
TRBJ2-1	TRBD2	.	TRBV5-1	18	CASSGGAGTSGSVGEQFF	TGCGCCAGCAGCGGGGGCGCCGGGACTAGCGGGAGTGTAGGTGAGCAGTTCTTC